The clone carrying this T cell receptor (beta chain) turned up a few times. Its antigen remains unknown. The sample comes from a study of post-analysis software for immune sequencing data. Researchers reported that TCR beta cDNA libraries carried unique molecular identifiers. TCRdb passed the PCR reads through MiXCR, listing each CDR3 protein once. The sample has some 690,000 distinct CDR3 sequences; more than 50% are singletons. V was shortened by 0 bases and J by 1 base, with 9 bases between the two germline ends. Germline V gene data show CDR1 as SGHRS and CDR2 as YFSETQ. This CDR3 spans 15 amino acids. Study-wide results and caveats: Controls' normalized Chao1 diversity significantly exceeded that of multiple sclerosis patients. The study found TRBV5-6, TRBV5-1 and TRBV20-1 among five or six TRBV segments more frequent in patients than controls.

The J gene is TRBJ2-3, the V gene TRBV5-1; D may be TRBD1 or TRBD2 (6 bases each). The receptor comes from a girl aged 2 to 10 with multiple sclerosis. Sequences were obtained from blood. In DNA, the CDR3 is TGCGCCAGCAGCTTGGACAGGGAGGGCACAGATACGCAGTATTTT. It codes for CASSLDREGTDTQYF.